This T cell receptor beta chain was captured by sequencing in a study of T cell responses to AZD1222 COVID-19 vaccine. Study-level results: The sample set comprised mostly white British donors with more females, and clonal diversity was possibly underestimated.

The repertoire was sequenced with immunoSEQ multiplex PCR; TCRdb's copy has only in-frame clones and lacks some. The sample contains about 200,000 clones, approximately 94% of which appear only once. Notes on this clone: Its antigen is unidentified.

Germline V gene lookup returns CDR1 SNHLY and CDR2 FYNNEI. This CDR3 comprises 13 residues. V lost 3 bases to trimming and J lost 1 base, with 7 bases between them. The chain employs TRBV2 and TRBJ2-7; TRBD1 might be the D (5 bases). This sequence originates from an adult who received the MenACWY meningococcal vaccine as a control. Material: peripheral blood, obtained 28 days after the second dose of the MenACWY control vaccine. The CDR3 region has the DNA TGTGCCAGCAGTGATCAGGGTTCCTACGAGCAGTACTTC. Translation gives CASSDQGSYEQYF. Combining the CDR3 with reference TRBV2 and TRBJ2-7 gives the whole variable domain EPEVTQTPSHQVTQMGQEVILRCVPISNHLYFYWYRQILGQKVEFLVSFYNNEISEKSEIFDDQFSVERPDGSNFTLKIRSTKLEDSAMYFCASSDQGSYEQYFGPGTRLTVT.